Listed below are T cell receptor beta chains from one sample, sequenced in a study of somatic mutations in cytotoxic T cells in rheumatoid arthritis. Clones were sequenced by immunoSEQ multiplex PCR, and TCRdb holds only the in-frame ones, with some missing. The sample includes about 20,000 clones, 85% to 90% seen only once; the top ten take approximately 20%. The sample consisted of CD8+ T cells sorted from blood. These receptors were collected from a woman aged 45 to 65 in good health. Both conserved end residues are part of each CDR3. A D gene is named only where the DNA matches it firmly. Clone size, where shown, is once, few, many, or a class for clones that have expanded.

d_call	clone_size	v_call	j_call	cdr3_aa	cdr3_nt
TRBD2	NA	TRBV14	TRBJ2-2	CASSLGGWLFF	TGTGCCAGCAGCCTCGGGGGGTGGCTGTTTTTT
NA	NA	TRBV12-5	TRBJ1-2	CASGISRAARGYTF	TGTGCTAGTGGGATAAGTAGGGCAGCGCGGGGCTACACCTTC
TRBD2	NA	TRBV15	TRBJ2-7	CATSRDHAGGAYEQYF	TGTGCCACCAGCAGAGACCACGCGGGGGGTGCTTACGAGCAGTACTTC
TRBD1	NA	TRBV6-5	TRBJ1-1	CASSYSGTGVNTEAFF	TGTGCCAGCAGTTACTCGGGGACAGGGGTTAACACTGAAGCTTTCTTT
TRBD1	NA	TRBV5-4	TRBJ1-1	CASSLEAGGGTEAFF	TGTGCCAGCAGCTTGGAGGCAGGGGGCGGAACTGAAGCTTTCTTT
NA	NA	TRBV6-1	TRBJ2-3	CASLTADGADTQYF	TGTGCCAGTCTGACAGCAGATGGGGCAGATACGCAGTATTTT
NA	NA	TRBV27	TRBJ2-4	CASSLSRQNIQYF	TGTGCCAGCAGTTTATCACGACAAAACATTCAGTACTTC
TRBD2	once	TRBV4-3	TRBJ2-3	CASSHSPRGSTDTQYF	TGCGCCAGCAGCCACTCCCCGCGGGGGAGCACAGATACGCAGTATTTT
NA	NA	TRBV15	TRBJ2-7	CATSRGVGSSYEQYF	TGTGCCACCAGCAGAGGGGTCGGGAGCTCCTACGAGCAGTACTTC
NA	NA	TRBV6-1	TRBJ1-1	CASSAQLQLGKNTEAFF	TGTGCCAGCAGTGCGCAGTTGCAACTTGGAAAGAACACTGAAGCTTTCTTT
NA	NA	TRBV5-1	TRBJ2-1	CASSLVPGLNNEQFF	TGCGCCAGCAGCTTGGTACCGGGACTCAACAATGAGCAGTTCTTC
NA	NA	TRBV2	TRBJ1-1	CASSEYRVTEAFF	TGTGCCAGCAGTGAATACAGGGTCACTGAAGCTTTCTTT
NA	NA	TRBV19	TRBJ2-3	CASSIGGTDTQYF	TGTGCCAGTAGTATTGGGGGAACAGATACGCAGTATTTT
NA	medium-sized	TRBV4-1	TRBJ1-3	CASKGEGGQGNTIYF	TGCGCCAGCAAGGGAGAGGGGGGACAAGGAAACACCATATATTTT
TRBD2	NA	TRBV4-1	TRBJ2-3	CASGTSDTDTQYF	TGCGCCAGCGGGACTAGCGACACAGATACGCAGTATTTT
TRBD2	NA	TRBV7-9	TRBJ2-1	CASSLGLARLF	TGTGCCAGCAGCTTAGGACTAGCGCGGCTCTTC
TRBD2	few	TRBV6-1	TRBJ2-7	CASSEASGGAYEQYF	TGTGCCAGCAGTGAAGCTAGCGGGGGGGCCTACGAGCAGTACTTC
TRBD1	NA	TRBV6-4	TRBJ2-2	CASSRQGDNTGELFF	TGTGCCAGCAGTCGACAGGGGGATAACACCGGGGAGCTGTTTTTT
NA	few	TRBV7-9	TRBJ1-4	CASSYLEELFF	TGTGCCAGCAGCTACCTAGAGGAACTGTTTTTT
TRBD1	NA	TRBV2	TRBJ2-2	CASNPTGSINTGELFF	TGTGCCAGTAACCCGACAGGGAGCATAAACACCGGGGAGCTGTTTTTT
NA	NA	TRBV7-9	TRBJ1-1	CASSNGPGTEAFF	TGTGCCAGCAGCAATGGACCGGGCACTGAAGCTTTCTTT
TRBD1	NA	TRBV5-1	TRBJ1-3	CASSTDRASFSGNTIYF	TGCGCCAGCAGCACCGACAGGGCATCTTTCTCTGGAAACACCATATATTTT
TRBD1	NA	TRBV9	TRBJ1-2	CASSGGAAGTGDYNYGYTF	TGTGCCAGCAGCGGGGGGGCTGCCGGGACAGGGGACTATAACTATGGCTACACCTTC
TRBD1	NA	TRBV7-9	TRBJ1-1	CASSLKGQGGTEAFF	TGTGCCAGCAGCTTAAAAGGACAGGGAGGCACTGAAGCTTTCTTT
NA	NA	TRBV9	TRBJ2-2	CASSGGGASGELFF	TGTGCCAGCAGCGGAGGGGGGGCGTCCGGGGAGCTGTTTTTT
NA	once	TRBV5-1	TRBJ2-5	CASSLGLYQETQYF	TGCGCCAGCAGCTTGGGACTGTACCAAGAGACCCAGTACTTC
NA	NA	TRBV15	TRBJ2-4	CATSSFFGEIAKNIQYF	TGTGCCACCAGCAGTTTTTTTGGCGAAATAGCCAAAAACATTCAGTACTTC
NA	medium-sized	TRBV10-3	TRBJ1-1	CAISGEGDTEAFF	TGTGCCATCAGTGGCGAGGGGGACACTGAAGCTTTCTTT
NA	NA	TRBV6-5	TRBJ2-1	CASKGPRGNEQFF	TGTGCCAGCAAGGGGCCCCGCGGCAATGAGCAGTTCTTC
NA	NA	TRBV4-3	TRBJ1-2	CASSHDSLGYGYTF	TGCGCCAGCAGCCACGACAGCCTGGGGTATGGCTACACCTTC
NA	few	TRBV11-3	TRBJ2-7	CASSSTDSYEQYF	TGTGCCAGCAGCTCCACGGATTCCTACGAGCAGTACTTC
NA	NA	TRBV6-5	TRBJ2-3	CASSYSDPSSTDTQYF	TGTGCCAGCAGTTACTCGGATCCCTCTAGCACAGATACGCAGTATTTT
NA	NA	TRBV11-2	TRBJ1-1	CASSFSYRGLSNTEAFF	TGTGCCAGCAGCTTTAGCTATCGGGGATTATCGAACACTGAAGCTTTCTTT
NA	once	TRBV9	TRBJ2-7	CASSGGAAGLAYEQYF	TGTGCCAGCAGCGGGGGGGCAGCGGGGTTAGCCTACGAGCAGTACTTC
NA	NA	TRBV7-2	TRBJ2-3	CASSLLARPPDTQYF	TGTGCCAGCAGCTTATTAGCTAGACCTCCGGATACGCAGTATTTT
NA	NA	TRBV6-1	TRBJ1-5	CASSEAGARAYMGGNQPQHF	TGTGCCAGCAGTGAAGCCGGGGCCAGGGCCTACATGGGGGGCAATCAGCCCCAGCATTTT
NA	few	TRBV6-5	TRBJ2-7	CASSYKWGYEQYF	TGTGCCAGCAGTTACAAGTGGGGATACGAGCAGTACTTC
NA	NA	TRBV27	TRBJ1-5	CASSLYPLRTGQPQHF	TGTGCCAGCAGTTTATATCCGCTAAGGACGGGTCAGCCCCAGCATTTT
NA	NA	TRBV4-2	TRBJ2-2	CASSQDGGSGELFF	TGTGCCAGCAGCCAGGACGGGGGCTCCGGGGAGCTGTTTTTT
TRBD2	NA	TRBV9	TRBJ2-5	CASSVAGGEAQYF	TGTGCCAGCAGCGTAGCTGGGGGGGAGGCCCAGTACTTC
TRBD1	NA	TRBV30	TRBJ1-2	CAWKNSPGQGLDGYTF	TGTGCCTGGAAGAATTCACCGGGACAGGGATTGGATGGCTACACCTTC
NA	NA	TRBV7-6	TRBJ2-1	CASGSSSYNEQFF	TGTGCCAGCGGTTCCAGCTCCTACAATGAGCAGTTCTTC
NA	NA	TRBV19	TRBJ1-5	CASREWAVGNQPQHF	TGTGCCAGTAGGGAGTGGGCCGTGGGCAATCAGCCCCAGCATTTT
TRBD1	NA	TRBV6-4	TRBJ1-2	CASRPGTGGNYGYTF	TGTGCCAGCAGACCAGGAACAGGGGGCAACTATGGCTACACCTTC
NA	NA	TRBV5-6	TRBJ1-1	CASSLRPQGEAFF	TGTGCCAGCAGCTTGCGGCCTCAGGGTGAAGCTTTCTTT
NA	NA	TRBV19	TRBJ1-1	CASSILSGGNTEAFF	TGTGCCAGTAGTATACTAAGCGGGGGGAACACTGAAGCTTTCTTT